This T cell receptor beta chain is from a study of blood T cell repertoires in COVID-19 (TCRdb year 2020). Some background on the complete study: Collaborator samples came from the United States, Italy and Spain and covered acute and convalescent phases of COVID-19. Deeply sampled blood TCRbeta repertoires from subjects exposed to, actively infected with, or recovered from COVID-19 were included in the dataset. The material from the prospective study consisted of cDNA or gDNA derived from T cells, B-cell-depleted T cells, or PBMCs. Samples came from the ongoing ImmuneRACE study (first 160 participants) plus 1,254 subjects from 6 global collaborators. The repertoires were released in a freely available public database meant as a resource for research on the immune response to SARS-CoV-2. Where available, HLA class I and class II types were taken from metadata supplied by the sample provider and were not determined by assay-based typing. The sample metadata nearly always contained a de-identified subject ID, COVID-19 status, age in years and sex.

Regarding this clone: The specificity of this receptor is unknown. No base quality values were provided; no much bigger clone lies one nucleotide off.

The germline V gene supplies CDR1 SGHRS and CDR2 YFSETQ. A distance of 7 bases separates the germline ends of V and J, which lose 1 base and 0 bases respectively. The CDR3, cysteine through phenylalanine, is 15 amino acids long. Of the read, only the CDR3 DNA is kept; its 45 bases are in frame from base 1. Enrolling through a virtual design, the prospective study's participants ranged in age from roughly 18 to 89 years and lived across some 22 United States geographic areas. Cohort assignment in the prospective study relied on participant-reported clinical history from a screening survey and a study questionnaire. For ImmuneRACE Cohort 3, a participant was defined as recovered based on two consecutive negative NP/OP PCR tests, clearance by a healthcare professional, or resolution of symptoms. Mobile phlebotomists in the prospective study collected whole blood, serum and a nasopharyngeal or oropharyngeal swab from every participant. Additional blood draws and questionnaires over an approximately 2-month period could optionally be provided by prospective study participants. Blood samples from the prospective study were shipped frozen or at room temperature prior to DNA extraction.

TCRbeta CDR3 regions were amplified from genomic DNA using the immunoSEQ Assay, a bias-controlled multiplex PCR. Concerning the study's data processing: Within the assay, amplification of reference gene primers was used to estimate how many nucleated cells each sample contained. To quantify the absolute abundance of each unique TCRbeta CDR3 rearrangement, sequence reads were collapsed and filtered. Productive Simpson clonality was computed per sample as the square root of Simpson's diversity index over productive rearrangements. TCRdb limited this immuneACCESS table to in-frame rearrangements with V and J called. A share of clones is missing; checked studies link under half to unresolved V genes, and the rest is unexplained. V, J and clone size reflect that table, while D and trimming were determined from the DNA. In this sample the table shows roughly 230,000 clones, about four fifths of which occur a single time. The ten largest make up about 3.3% of the sample.

Points the paper makes about the study in general: The quantity of clinical and demographic metadata differed by source and by participant and was supplied without curation.

The receptor was isolated from a woman aged 55 to 70 who had recovered from COVID-19. The source material was PBMCs or T cells enriched from blood (not recorded which). This chain is built from TRBV5-1 and TRBJ1-4, and TRBD1 may be the D gene, going by 6 matching bases. The bases read TGCGCCAGCAGCTTGACAGGGTCAACTAATGAAAAACTGTTTTTT. Its translation reads: CASSLTGSTNEKLFF. Reference TRBV5-1 and TRBJ1-4 proteins supply the regions before and after the CDR3; the full variable domain is: KAGVTQTPRYLIKTRGQQVTLSCSPISGHRSVSWYQQTPGQGLQFLFEYFSETQRNKGNFPGRFSGRQFSNSRSEMNVSTLELGDSALYLCASSLTGSTNEKLFFGSGTQLSVL.